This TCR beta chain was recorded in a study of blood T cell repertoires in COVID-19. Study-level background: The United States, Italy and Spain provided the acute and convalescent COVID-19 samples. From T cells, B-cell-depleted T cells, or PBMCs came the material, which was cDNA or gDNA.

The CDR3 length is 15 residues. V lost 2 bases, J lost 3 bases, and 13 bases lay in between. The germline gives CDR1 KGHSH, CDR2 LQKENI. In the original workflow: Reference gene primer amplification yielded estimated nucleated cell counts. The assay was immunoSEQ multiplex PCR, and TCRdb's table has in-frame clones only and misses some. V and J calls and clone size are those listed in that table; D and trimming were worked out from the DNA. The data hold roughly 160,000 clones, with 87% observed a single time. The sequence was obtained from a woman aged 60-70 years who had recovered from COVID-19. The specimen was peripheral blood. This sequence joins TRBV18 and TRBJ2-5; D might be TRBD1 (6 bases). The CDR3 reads CASSPEPGAEETQYF. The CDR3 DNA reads TGTGCCAGCTCACCAGAACCAGGGGCCGAAGAGACCCAGTACTTC.